Listed below are T cell receptor beta chains from one sample, sequenced in a study of sequential checkpoint blockade in melanoma. Generated by immunoSEQ multiplex PCR, the TCRdb table keeps only in-frame clones and is missing some. Here the sample spans 15,000 to 20,000 clones, under 85% being singletons. Sequencing was performed on tumor tissue (inferred from file names), taken from a patient given nivolumab and ipilimumab in sequence. All receptors derive from a human donor with melanoma. The CDR3 runs from the conserved cysteine through the conserved F or W. Fields, in order: D gene, J gene, clone size, V gene, CDR3 protein, CDR3 DNA. D genes are given only for firm matches. Size is omitted from some rows. Given values are once, few, many or a class for expanded clones.

D gene: TRBD1; J gene: TRBJ1-3; clone size: -; V gene: TRBV29-1; CDR3 protein: CSVNTGEVGNTIYF; CDR3 DNA: TGCAGCGTCAATACAGGGGAGGTTGGAAACACCATATATTTT
D gene: -; J gene: TRBJ2-1; clone size: -; V gene: TRBV19; CDR3 protein: CASSIDGLASYNEQFF; CDR3 DNA: TGTGCCAGTAGTATAGACGGCCTAGCTTCCTACAATGAGCAGTTCTTC
D gene: -; J gene: TRBJ2-7; clone size: once; V gene: TRBV6-7; CDR3 protein: CASSKRAYEQYF; CDR3 DNA: TGTGCCAGCTCGAAGAGGGCCTACGAGCAGTACTTC
D gene: TRBD2; J gene: TRBJ2-3; clone size: -; V gene: TRBV7-6; CDR3 protein: CASSLELAGGPSTDTQYF; CDR3 DNA: TGTGCCAGCAGCTTGGAGTTAGCGGGAGGGCCAAGCACAGATACGCAGTATTTT
D gene: -; J gene: TRBJ1-3; clone size: once; V gene: TRBV18; CDR3 protein: CASSLSDGISGNTIYF; CDR3 DNA: TGTGCCAGCTCACTCTCAGACGGAATCTCTGGAAACACCATATATTTT
D gene: -; J gene: TRBJ2-1; clone size: -; V gene: TRBV4-1; CDR3 protein: CASSQELGPWEEQFF; CDR3 DNA: TGCGCCAGCAGCCAAGAGCTAGGCCCCTGGGAAGAGCAGTTCTTC
D gene: -; J gene: TRBJ1-3; clone size: -; V gene: TRBV5-1; CDR3 protein: CASSPWAQGFSGNTIYF; CDR3 DNA: TGCGCCAGCAGCCCGTGGGCCCAGGGTTTCTCTGGAAACACCATATATTTT
D gene: -; J gene: TRBJ1-1; clone size: -; V gene: TRBV6-8; CDR3 protein: CAISWGMNTEAFF; CDR3 DNA: TGTGCCATCAGTTGGGGTATGAACACTGAAGCTTTCTTT
D gene: -; J gene: TRBJ1-1; clone size: once; V gene: TRBV27; CDR3 protein: CASRKENTEAFF; CDR3 DNA: TGTGCCAGCAGAAAGGAGAACACTGAAGCTTTCTTT
D gene: TRBD1; J gene: TRBJ1-2; clone size: -; V gene: TRBV6-7; CDR3 protein: CASSTGTGGFYGYTF; CDR3 DNA: TGTGCCAGCAGTACAGGGACAGGGGGTTTCTATGGCTACACCTTC
D gene: TRBD2; J gene: TRBJ2-7; clone size: once; V gene: TRBV18; CDR3 protein: CASSGGSSEQYF; CDR3 DNA: TGTGCCAGCTCCGGGGGGTCCTCCGAGCAGTACTTC
D gene: TRBD1; J gene: TRBJ1-1; clone size: -; V gene: TRBV6-7; CDR3 protein: CASSRDRGRGVTEAFF; CDR3 DNA: TGTGCCAGCAGTAGAGACAGGGGGCGAGGGGTCACTGAAGCTTTCTTT
D gene: -; J gene: TRBJ1-1; clone size: -; V gene: TRBV19; CDR3 protein: CASSTTVGTEAFF; CDR3 DNA: TGTGCCAGTAGTACCACCGTGGGCACTGAAGCTTTCTTT
D gene: -; J gene: TRBJ2-2; clone size: -; V gene: TRBV6-8; CDR3 protein: CASSRLGVNTGELFF; CDR3 DNA: TGTGCCAGCAGTCGACTAGGAGTGAACACCGGGGAGCTGTTTTTT
D gene: -; J gene: TRBJ2-1; clone size: -; V gene: TRBV10-2; CDR3 protein: CASSDRNNEQFF; CDR3 DNA: TGCGCCAGCAGTGACCGGAACAATGAGCAGTTCTTC
D gene: TRBD1; J gene: TRBJ1-1; clone size: -; V gene: TRBV7-6; CDR3 protein: CASSSRPGQINTEAFF; CDR3 DNA: TGTGCCAGCAGCTCCCGGCCGGGACAGATAAACACTGAAGCTTTCTTT
D gene: -; J gene: TRBJ2-3; clone size: -; V gene: TRBV29-1; CDR3 protein: CSVGGTYTDTQYF; CDR3 DNA: TGCAGCGTTGGCGGGACTTACACAGATACGCAGTATTTT
D gene: -; J gene: TRBJ2-2; clone size: -; V gene: TRBV14; CDR3 protein: CASSPQYTGELFF; CDR3 DNA: TGTGCCAGCAGCCCCCAGTACACCGGGGAGCTGTTTTTT
D gene: TRBD2; J gene: TRBJ2-2; clone size: -; V gene: TRBV4-1; CDR3 protein: CASSPGLAGSTGELFF; CDR3 DNA: TGCGCCAGCAGCCCGGGACTAGCGGGGTCTACCGGGGAGCTGTTTTTT
D gene: -; J gene: TRBJ2-5; clone size: -; V gene: TRBV5-1; CDR3 protein: CASSLPGYQETQYF; CDR3 DNA: TGCGCCAGCAGCTTGCCAGGGTATCAAGAGACCCAGTACTTC
D gene: -; J gene: TRBJ1-2; clone size: -; V gene: TRBV6-8; CDR3 protein: CASSETAEPVYGYTF; CDR3 DNA: TGTGCCAGCAGTGAGACGGCGGAACCCGTCTATGGCTACACCTTC
D gene: TRBD1; J gene: TRBJ2-6; clone size: -; V gene: TRBV18; CDR3 protein: CASSPLPGQGAGANVLTF; CDR3 DNA: TGTGCCAGCTCACCTCTCCCAGGACAGGGAGCTGGGGCCAACGTCCTGACTTTC
D gene: -; J gene: TRBJ2-7; clone size: -; V gene: TRBV7-5; CDR3 protein: CASSYYSATYSYEQYF; CDR3 DNA: TGTGCCAGCAGCTATTACAGTGCTACTTACTCCTACGAGCAGTACTTC
D gene: -; J gene: TRBJ1-1; clone size: -; V gene: TRBV19; CDR3 protein: CASSLRAGGNPEAFF; CDR3 DNA: TGTGCCAGTAGTCTCCGGGCAGGCGGAAACCCTGAAGCTTTCTTT
D gene: TRBD2; J gene: TRBJ2-1; clone size: few; V gene: TRBV12-5; CDR3 protein: CASGFELAGDNEQFF; CDR3 DNA: TGTGCTAGTGGTTTTGAACTAGCGGGAGACAATGAGCAGTTCTTC
D gene: -; J gene: TRBJ2-1; clone size: few; V gene: TRBV6-9; CDR3 protein: CASSYPRPEQFF; CDR3 DNA: TGTGCCAGCAGTTACCCGAGACCTGAGCAGTTCTTC
D gene: -; J gene: TRBJ1-1; clone size: -; V gene: TRBV6-8; CDR3 protein: CASSYRREGENTEAFF; CDR3 DNA: TGTGCCAGCAGTTACCGGAGGGAGGGAGAGAACACTGAAGCTTTCTTT
D gene: -; J gene: TRBJ1-5; clone size: -; V gene: TRBV28; CDR3 protein: CASGEWNQPQHF; CDR3 DNA: TGTGCCAGCGGAGAGTGGAATCAGCCCCAGCATTTT
D gene: -; J gene: TRBJ2-5; clone size: -; V gene: TRBV29-1; CDR3 protein: CSVGPGSRETQYF; CDR3 DNA: TGCAGCGTTGGCCCGGGTAGCAGAGAGACCCAGTACTTC
D gene: TRBD1; J gene: TRBJ2-1; clone size: -; V gene: TRBV6-8; CDR3 protein: CASSERGPGRANEQFF; CDR3 DNA: TGTGCCAGCAGTGAGAGGGGGCCAGGCCGTGCCAATGAGCAGTTCTTC
D gene: -; J gene: TRBJ1-2; clone size: -; V gene: TRBV30; CDR3 protein: CAWSPNYGYTF; CDR3 DNA: TGTGCCTGGAGCCCGAACTATGGCTACACCTTC
D gene: -; J gene: TRBJ2-5; clone size: -; V gene: TRBV5-1; CDR3 protein: CASSSQGASGETQYF; CDR3 DNA: TGCGCCAGCAGCTCTCAGGGGGCTAGCGGGGAGACCCAGTACTTC
D gene: -; J gene: TRBJ2-7; clone size: -; V gene: TRBV5-1; CDR3 protein: CASSFGQRENEQYF; CDR3 DNA: TGCGCCAGCAGCTTTGGACAGAGGGAGAACGAGCAGTACTTC
D gene: -; J gene: TRBJ2-2; clone size: few; V gene: TRBV5-1; CDR3 protein: CASSLEGSVTGELFF; CDR3 DNA: TGCGCCAGCAGCTTGGAGGGTTCGGTCACCGGGGAGCTGTTTTTT
D gene: -; J gene: TRBJ1-1; clone size: -; V gene: TRBV7-4; CDR3 protein: CASSVAGTAGAFF; CDR3 DNA: TGTGCCAGCAGCGTCGCCGGGACGGCAGGGGCTTTCTTT
D gene: -; J gene: TRBJ1-5; clone size: -; V gene: TRBV19; CDR3 protein: CASMRRWGGVSNQPQHF; CDR3 DNA: TGTGCCAGTATGAGGAGATGGGGGGGAGTGAGCAATCAGCCCCAGCATTTT
D gene: TRBD2; J gene: TRBJ2-7; clone size: -; V gene: TRBV11-3; CDR3 protein: CASTTGLAGVEQYF; CDR3 DNA: TGTGCCAGCACCACGGGACTAGCGGGAGTCGAGCAGTACTTC
D gene: -; J gene: TRBJ2-1; clone size: -; V gene: TRBV29-1; CDR3 protein: CSVGAPGAGNEQFF; CDR3 DNA: TGCAGCGTTGGGGCCCCTGGGGCGGGGAATGAGCAGTTCTTC
D gene: -; J gene: TRBJ2-3; clone size: once; V gene: TRBV30; CDR3 protein: CAWSQIDDTQYF; CDR3 DNA: TGTGCCTGGAGTCAGATCGATGATACGCAGTATTTT
D gene: -; J gene: TRBJ2-3; clone size: -; V gene: TRBV7-6; CDR3 protein: CASSRKRGGTDTQYF; CDR3 DNA: TGTGCCAGCAGCCGGAAGAGGGGCGGCACAGATACGCAGTATTTT
D gene: -; J gene: TRBJ2-5; clone size: -; V gene: TRBV9; CDR3 protein: CASSEFAGLGETQYF; CDR3 DNA: TGTGCCAGCAGTGAATTTGCGGGGCTTGGGGAGACCCAGTACTTC
D gene: -; J gene: TRBJ1-1; clone size: -; V gene: TRBV2; CDR3 protein: CASNIELLINTEAFF; CDR3 DNA: TGTGCCAGCAATATAGAACTACTGATAAACACTGAAGCTTTCTTT
D gene: -; J gene: TRBJ2-2; clone size: -; V gene: TRBV6-8; CDR3 protein: CASSDRDLTGELFF; CDR3 DNA: TGTGCCAGCAGTGACCGGGACCTCACCGGGGAGCTGTTTTTT
D gene: -; J gene: TRBJ1-4; clone size: few; V gene: TRBV18; CDR3 protein: CASSPTGQLETNEKLFF; CDR3 DNA: TGTGCCAGCTCACCGACCGGACAGCTAGAAACTAATGAAAAACTGTTTTTT
D gene: -; J gene: TRBJ1-6; clone size: -; V gene: TRBV25-1; CDR3 protein: CASTRQGRNSPLHF; CDR3 DNA: TGTGCCAGCACCCGGCAGGGGCGTAATTCACCCCTCCACTTT
D gene: -; J gene: TRBJ2-7; clone size: few; V gene: TRBV30; CDR3 protein: CAWSVGGAYEQYF; CDR3 DNA: TGTGCCTGGAGTGTAGGCGGTGCCTACGAGCAGTACTTC
D gene: TRBD2; J gene: TRBJ2-5; clone size: -; V gene: TRBV28; CDR3 protein: CASRTSGGGETQYF; CDR3 DNA: TGTGCCAGCCGGACCTCGGGCGGGGGAGAGACCCAGTACTTC
D gene: -; J gene: TRBJ2-7; clone size: -; V gene: TRBV18; CDR3 protein: CASSPPGTSYEQYF; CDR3 DNA: TGTGCCAGCTCGCCCCCGGGAACTTCCTACGAGCAGTACTTC
D gene: -; J gene: TRBJ2-5; clone size: -; V gene: TRBV7-5; CDR3 protein: CASSPSGAGQETQYF; CDR3 DNA: TGTGCCAGCAGCCCCTCAGGAGCCGGACAAGAGACCCAGTACTTC
D gene: -; J gene: TRBJ2-2; clone size: few; V gene: TRBV5-8; CDR3 protein: CASKARTDRWLFF; CDR3 DNA: TGTGCCAGTAAGGCCCGGACCGACCGGTGGCTGTTTTTT
D gene: -; J gene: TRBJ2-3; clone size: -; V gene: TRBV6-7; CDR3 protein: CASRQVSTDTQYF; CDR3 DNA: TGTGCCAGCAGACAGGTTAGCACAGATACGCAGTATTTT
D gene: TRBD1; J gene: TRBJ2-3; clone size: -; V gene: TRBV15; CDR3 protein: CATSTRDRGRGTDTQYF; CDR3 DNA: TGTGCCACCAGCACCCGGGACAGGGGGCGGGGCACAGATACGCAGTATTTT
D gene: TRBD2; J gene: TRBJ2-5; clone size: -; V gene: TRBV18; CDR3 protein: CASSPNRGDSGGETQYF; CDR3 DNA: TGTGCCAGCTCACCTAACCGAGGTGATAGCGGGGGAGAGACCCAGTACTTC
D gene: -; J gene: TRBJ1-2; clone size: -; V gene: TRBV6-8; CDR3 protein: CASSLFRGYGYTF; CDR3 DNA: TGTGCCAGCAGTTTATTTCGCGGCTATGGCTACACCTTC
D gene: TRBD1; J gene: TRBJ1-2; clone size: -; V gene: TRBV15; CDR3 protein: CATSRERGQGAYGYTF; CDR3 DNA: TGTGCCACCAGCAGAGAGCGAGGACAGGGGGCCTATGGCTACACCTTC